Each of the 9 T cell receptor beta chains below was sequenced from the same sample in a study of cytomegalovirus exposure and HLA in healthy donors. Primers: 60 Vbeta forward and 13 Jbeta reverse. Sequencing used immunoSEQ multiplex PCR; TCRdb keeps in-frame clones, though not all of them. The table shows 130,000 or so clones, with more than 75% occurring only once. Sequencing used PBMCs. All receptors derive from a man aged 40-49 years in good health and CMV-seronegative.

This chain uses TRBV6-4 with TRBJ2-2, with D possibly being TRBD2 (5 bases). CDR3 length equals 14 residues. Trimming removed 4 bases at V and 6 bases at J, with 12 bases between. Germline CDR1 MRHNA, CDR2 SNTAGT. CDR3 sequence: CASSGSLDAGELFF. The CDR3 nucleotides are TGTGCCAGCAGTGGGTCACTAGATGCCGGGGAGCTGTTTTTT.

This rearrangement joins TRBV19 to TRBJ1-5, with D tentatively TRBD1 (6 bases). Germline assignment: CDR1 LNHDA and CDR2 SQIVND (reference sequence). The V gene lost 3 bases and the J gene lost 3 bases, with 9 bases spanning the gap. The CDR3 extends over 14 amino acids. This CDR3 reads CASSMGGHNQPQHF. The CDR3 coding sequence is TGTGCCAGTAGTATGGGGGGGCACAATCAGCCCCAGCATTTT.

This clone is a singleton in its sample. V is TRBV29-1 and J is TRBJ2-5, with TRBD2 matching 10 bases. Trimming took 5 bases from V and 1 from J; bases not matched to a gene: 4. There are 14 residues in the CDR3. Germline CDR1 SQVTM, CDR2 ANQGSEA. The CDR3 bases are TGCAGCGTTACTAGCGGGACGAGCCAAGAGACCCAGTACTTC. It translates to CSVTSGTSQETQYF.

This clone showed up just a few times. This rearrangement joins TRBV4-1 to TRBJ2-3, with TRBD1 identical over 10 bases. The J segment lost 2 bases and the V segment lost 4 bases, leaving 6 bases of the junction unmatched. CDR1 and CDR2 (germline): MGHRA, YSYEKL. CDR3 length: 16 amino acids. CDR3 sequence reads: CASSPGGTGDTDTQYF. In DNA, the CDR3 is TGCGCCAGCAGCCCCGGTGGGACAGGGGACACAGATACGCAGTATTTT.

The gene calls are TRBV2 and TRBJ2-7, with a tentative D call TRBD1 (5 bases). The CDR3 extends over 13 amino acids. Germline V gene data show CDR1 as SNHLY and CDR2 as FYNNEI. V was cut by 3 bases and J by 1 base, with 7 bases left in between. The CDR3: CASSDQGSYEQYF. The CDR3 region has the DNA TGTGCCAGCAGTGATCAGGGATCCTACGAGCAGTACTTC.

The V gene is TRBV30, the J gene TRBJ2-5; 13 bases line up with TRBD2. Trimming cost V 5 bases and J 4 bases; bases outside gene matches: 4. The length of the CDR3 is 14 residues. Germline V gene lookup returns CDR1 GTSNPN and CDR2 SVGIG (reference sequence). The CDR3: CAWGLAGVGETQYF. CDR3 DNA: TGTGCCTGGGGACTAGCGGGAGTAGGAGAGACCCAGTACTTC.

The chain recombines TRBV4-1 with TRBJ2-7, with 8 bases aligning to TRBD1. This CDR3 comprises 14 residues. Trimming at V came to 4 bases and at J to 7 bases, leaving 9 bases not matched to a gene. Germline values: CDR1 MGHRA, CDR2 YSYEKL. The CDR3 sequence is CASSLDRGVDEQYF. The CDR3 DNA is TGCGCCAGCAGCCTAGACAGGGGAGTGGATGAGCAGTACTTC.

This chain uses TRBV19 with TRBJ2-3; D remains ambiguous. The CDR3 consists of 15 residues. In germline, CDR1 is LNHDA, CDR2 SQIVND (reference sequence). Trimming removed 6 bases at V and 1 base at J, with 14 bases between. This CDR3 reads CASSTTRVGTDTQYF. The CDR3 bases are TGTGCCAGTAGCACCACCCGGGTAGGCACAGATACGCAGTATTTT.

The V gene is TRBV4-3, the J gene TRBJ2-5; 9 nucleotides match TRBD1. Germline V gives CDR1 LGHNA, CDR2 YSLEER. Losses at the gene ends were 3 bases for V and 5 bases for J; bases not matched to a gene: 4. This CDR3 contains 14 residues. CDR3 bases: TGCGCCAGCAGCCAGGGACAGGGAGGGGAGACCCAGTACTTC. It yields the protein CASSQGQGGETQYF.